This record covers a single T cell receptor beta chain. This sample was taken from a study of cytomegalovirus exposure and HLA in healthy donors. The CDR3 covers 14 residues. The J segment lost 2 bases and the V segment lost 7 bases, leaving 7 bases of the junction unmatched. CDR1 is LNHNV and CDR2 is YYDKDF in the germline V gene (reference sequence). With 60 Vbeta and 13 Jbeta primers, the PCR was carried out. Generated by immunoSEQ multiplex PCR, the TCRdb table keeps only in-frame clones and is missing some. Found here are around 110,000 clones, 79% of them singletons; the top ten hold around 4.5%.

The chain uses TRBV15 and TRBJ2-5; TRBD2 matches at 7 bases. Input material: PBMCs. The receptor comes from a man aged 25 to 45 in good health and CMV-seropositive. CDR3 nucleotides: TGTGCCACCAACGTTCGGCGGGGGCAAGAGACCCAGTACTTC. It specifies CATNVRRGQETQYF. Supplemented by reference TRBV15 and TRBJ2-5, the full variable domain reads DAMVIQNPRYQVTQFGKPVTLSCSQTLNHNVMYWYQQKSSQAPKLLFHYYDKDFNNEADTPDNFQSRRPNTSFCFLDIRSPGLGDTAMYLCATNVRRGQETQYFGPGTRLLVL.